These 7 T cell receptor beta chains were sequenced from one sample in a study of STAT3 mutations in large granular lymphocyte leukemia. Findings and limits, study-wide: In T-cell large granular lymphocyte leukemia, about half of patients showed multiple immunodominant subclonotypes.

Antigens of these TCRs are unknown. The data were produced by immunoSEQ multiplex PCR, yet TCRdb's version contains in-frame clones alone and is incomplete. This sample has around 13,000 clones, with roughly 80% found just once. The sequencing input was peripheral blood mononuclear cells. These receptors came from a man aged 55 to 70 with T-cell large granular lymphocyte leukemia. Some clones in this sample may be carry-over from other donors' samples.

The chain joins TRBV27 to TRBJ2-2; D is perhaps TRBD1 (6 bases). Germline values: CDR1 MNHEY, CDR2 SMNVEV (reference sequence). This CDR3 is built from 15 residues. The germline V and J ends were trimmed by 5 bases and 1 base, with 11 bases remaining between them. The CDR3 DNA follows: TGTGCCAGCAGTCACAGGGCCGGGAACACCGGGGAGCTGTTTTTT. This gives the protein CASSHRAGNTGELFF.

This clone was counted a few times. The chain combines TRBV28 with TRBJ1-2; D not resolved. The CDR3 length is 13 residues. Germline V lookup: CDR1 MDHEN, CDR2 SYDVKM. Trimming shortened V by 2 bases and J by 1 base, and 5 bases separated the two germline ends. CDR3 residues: CASSLKGNYGYTF. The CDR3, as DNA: TGTGCCAGCAGTTTAAAGGGTAACTATGGCTACACCTTC.

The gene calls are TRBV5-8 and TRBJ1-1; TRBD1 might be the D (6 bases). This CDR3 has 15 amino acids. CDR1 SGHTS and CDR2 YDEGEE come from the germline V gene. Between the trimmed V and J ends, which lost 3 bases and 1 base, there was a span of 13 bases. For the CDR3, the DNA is TGTGCCAGCAGCTGGTGGGGGGCCACGAACACTGAAGCTTTCTTT. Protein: CASSWWGATNTEAFF.

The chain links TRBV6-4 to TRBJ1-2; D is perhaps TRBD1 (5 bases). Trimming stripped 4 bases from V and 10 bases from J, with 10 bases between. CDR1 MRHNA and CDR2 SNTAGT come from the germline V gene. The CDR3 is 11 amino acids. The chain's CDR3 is CASSGGHNYTF. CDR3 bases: TGTGCCAGCAGTGGCGGACATAACTACACCTTC.

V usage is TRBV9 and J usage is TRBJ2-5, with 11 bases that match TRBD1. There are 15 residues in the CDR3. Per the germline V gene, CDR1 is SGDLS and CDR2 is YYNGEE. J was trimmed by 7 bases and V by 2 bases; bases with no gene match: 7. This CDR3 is CASSVDPGQGGTQYF. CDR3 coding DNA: TGTGCCAGCAGCGTGGATCCGGGACAGGGGGGGACCCAGTACTTC.

Here the CDR3 DNA reads TGTGCCTGGAGTGTAGCGGGCCCAGGCAATCAGCCCCAGCATTTT. As protein: CAWSVAGPGNQPQHF. J is TRBJ1-5 and V is TRBV30, with D unclear. Trimming stripped 0 bases from V and 2 bases from J, with 11 bases between. Germline-derived CDR1 and CDR2 are GTSNPN and SVGIG (reference sequence). CDR3 length: 15 amino acids.

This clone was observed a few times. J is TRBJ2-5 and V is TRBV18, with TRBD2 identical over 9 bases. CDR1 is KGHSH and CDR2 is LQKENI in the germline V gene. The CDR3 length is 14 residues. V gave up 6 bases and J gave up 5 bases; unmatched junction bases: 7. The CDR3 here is CASSRAGGPETQYF. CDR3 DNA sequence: TGTGCCAGCTCCCGAGCGGGAGGTCCGGAGACCCAGTACTTC. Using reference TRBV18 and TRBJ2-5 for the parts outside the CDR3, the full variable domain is NAGVMQNPRHLVRRRGQEARLRCSPMKGHSHVYWYRQLPEEGLKFMVYLQKENIIDESGMPKERFSAEFPKEGPSILRIQQVVRGDSAAYFCASSRAGGPETQYFGPGTRLLVL.